This TCR beta chain was documented in a study of breast tumors, draining lymph nodes, adjacent tissues (dated by TCRdb to about 2016). About the full investigation: Breast cancer patients provided tumor, adjacent nontumor tissue and axillary lymph nodes, and the study compared the TCR beta repertoires across these three sources. The study aimed to assess the relationships and possible T-cell exchange between tumor, surrounding tissue and draining lymph node repertoires in human breast cancer.

The instrument was an Illumina HiSeq 2000. TCR beta chain libraries were generated through multiplex PCR amplification. The amplified TCR beta chain products were analyzed by high-throughput sequencing. Using fastp trimming at Q25 and MiXCR clonotype assembly, TCRdb reanalyzed the public sequencing data and kept in-frame beta chains. Entries that share a CDR3 protein sequence are merged under the most common genes and DNA. Within this sample are approximately 100,000 distinct CDR3 sequences, with 21% of them counted one time only. Clones ranked in the top ten supply roughly 1.2% of the sample. This clonotype was counted at least ten times. Its antigen has not been determined. Within one base of it there is no much larger clone, and no base qualities were kept. The CDR3 spans 15 residues, from the cysteine through the phenylalanine. Only the CDR3 region is kept as DNA, spanning 45 bases read in frame from base 1. The germline V gene provides CDR1 SGHAT and CDR2 FQNNGV. Relative to germline, V is 0 bases shorter and J is 0 bases shorter, with 9 bases between their ends.

General study outcomes and caveats: Tumor T-cell repertoires showed less diversity than lymph node repertoires and more diversity than nontumor tissue repertoires, and tumor T-cell repertoires showed preferential V and J gene usage. The data were judged consistent with most tumor T cells deriving from the lymph node and then expanding within tumor tissue. The conclusion that tumor T cells originate in lymph nodes was framed as consistent with a hypothesis rather than directly demonstrated. Tumor and nontumor tissue repertoires were found to be significantly more similar in luminal-like than in basal-like breast cancer.

The lymph node samples were taken from the axillary draining lymph nodes of breast cancer patients. The V and J segments used are TRBV11-2 and TRBJ2-7; the D gene is perhaps TRBD1, from 5 matching bases. The TCR comes from a female donor with breast cancer. Some clones in this sample may be carry-over from other donors' samples. The sample was axillary lymph node tissue. The nucleotide sequence is TGTGCCAGCAGCTTAGACGCAGGGCCCTCCTACGAGCAGTACTTC. The translation is CASSLDAGPSYEQYF.